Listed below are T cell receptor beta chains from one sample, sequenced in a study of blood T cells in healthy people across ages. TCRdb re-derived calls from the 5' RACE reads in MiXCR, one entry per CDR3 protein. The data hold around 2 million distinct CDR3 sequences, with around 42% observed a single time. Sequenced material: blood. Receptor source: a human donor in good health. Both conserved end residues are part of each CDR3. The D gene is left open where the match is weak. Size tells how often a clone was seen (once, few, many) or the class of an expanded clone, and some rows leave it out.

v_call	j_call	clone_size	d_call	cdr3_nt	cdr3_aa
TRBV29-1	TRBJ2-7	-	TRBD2	TGCAGCGTTGAATTGGGCGGGGGTACCCGGGAGCAGTACTTC	CSVELGGGTREQYF
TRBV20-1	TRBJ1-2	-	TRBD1	TGCAGTGCTAGACACAGGGACAGGGGGTTGTCGAGCTATGGCTACACCTTC	CSARHRDRGLSSYGYTF
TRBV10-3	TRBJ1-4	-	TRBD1	TGTGCCATCAGAAAGGCGACAGGGGTAAATGAAAAACTGTTTTTT	CAIRKATGVNEKLFF
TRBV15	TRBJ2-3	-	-	TGTGCCACCGGCAGAGATAATCCCACAGATACGCAGTATTTT	CATGRDNPTDTQYF
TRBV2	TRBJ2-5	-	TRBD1	TGTGCCAGCAGTATAGGGACAGCCTCCCAAGAGACCCAGTACTTC	CASSIGTASQETQYF
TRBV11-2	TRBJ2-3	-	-	TGTGCCAGCAGCTTAAGCCAGGGTCGGACCTCAGATACGCAGTATTTT	CASSLSQGRTSDTQYF
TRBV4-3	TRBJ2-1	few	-	TGCGCCAGCAGCCAAGAAGGGGGACTAACCTACAATGAGCAGTTCTTC	CASSQEGGLTYNEQFF
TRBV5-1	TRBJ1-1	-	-	TGCGCCAGCAGTGAGGGCCCACAGAACACTGAAGCTTTCTTT	CASSEGPQNTEAFF
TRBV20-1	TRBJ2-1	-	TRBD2	TGCAGTGCTAGACGTCCCGCTAGCGGGTACTCCTACAATGAGCAGTTCTTC	CSARRPASGYSYNEQFF
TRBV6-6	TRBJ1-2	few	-	TGTGCCAGCAGTTACGGGGGGGCGCCCTATGGCTACACCTTC	CASSYGGAPYGYTF
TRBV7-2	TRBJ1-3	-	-	TGTGCCAGCGGGCCTTCTCGGTCTGGAAACACCATATATTTT	CASGPSRSGNTIYF
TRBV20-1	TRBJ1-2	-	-	TGCAGTGCTGGGAGAAACAACTATGGCTACACCTTC	CSAGRNNYGYTF
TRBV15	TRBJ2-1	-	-	TGTGCCACCAGCAGAAGCAGGGGAGTCTACAATGAGCAGTTCTTC	CATSRSRGVYNEQFF
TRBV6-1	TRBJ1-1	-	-	TGTGCCAGCAGCCGAGCAGTTTCAGGGGTAAGAGGCACTGAAGCTTTCTTT	CASSRAVSGVRGTEAFF
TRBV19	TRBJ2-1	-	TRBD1	TGTGCCAGTAGTATGGGTGCCGGGACAGGGAGCAATGAGCAGTTCTTC	CASSMGAGTGSNEQFF
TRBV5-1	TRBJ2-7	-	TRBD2	TGCGCCAGCAGCGAACAACTAGCGGGGAGCTCCTACAATGAGCAGTACTTC	CASSEQLAGSSYNEQYF
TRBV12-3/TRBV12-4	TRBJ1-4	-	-	TGTGCCAGCAGTTTAATGAGGGGGGACGAGCGCGAAAAACTGTTTTTT	CASSLMRGDEREKLFF
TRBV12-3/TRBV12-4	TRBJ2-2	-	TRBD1	TGTGCCAGCAGTTTTAACAGGGGGGTCACCGGGGAGCTGTTTTTT	CASSFNRGVTGELFF
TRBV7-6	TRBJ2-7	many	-	TGTGCCAGCAGCTTAGATGACGGCCTCTCCTACGAGCAGTACTTC	CASSLDDGLSYEQYF
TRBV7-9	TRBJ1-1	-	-	TGTGCCAGCAGCCGCGCGGGACGGGTGGACACTGAAGCTTTCTTT	CASSRAGRVDTEAFF
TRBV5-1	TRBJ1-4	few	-	TGCGCCAGCAGCCGGGACGGAAAACTGTTTTTT	CASSRDGKLFF
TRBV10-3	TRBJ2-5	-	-	TGTGCCATCAGTCAGACTAGGGGGGGGACCCAGTACTTC	CAISQTRGGTQYF
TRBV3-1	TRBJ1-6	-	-	TGTGCCAGCAGCCAAGATGGGGGACCGCCAAATTCACCCCTCCACTTT	CASSQDGGPPNSPLHF
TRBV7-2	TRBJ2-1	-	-	TGTGCCAGCAGCCCCGGACAAATGCCCTACAATGAGCAGTTCTTC	CASSPGQMPYNEQFF
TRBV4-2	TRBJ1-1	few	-	TGTGCCAGCAGCCAAGATGAGGCAGCTGAAGCTTTCTTT	CASSQDEAAEAFF
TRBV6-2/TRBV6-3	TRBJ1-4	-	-	TGTGCCAGCAGTAAGGACCTTCCTTCGAGACGACTGTTTTTT	CASSKDLPSRRLFF
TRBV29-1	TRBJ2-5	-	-	TGCAGCGCAAGACGAGGGATTATGGAGACCCAGTACTTC	CSARRGIMETQYF
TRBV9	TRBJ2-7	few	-	TGTGCCAGCAGCGTAGATCACAGAAATTACGAGCAGTACTTC	CASSVDHRNYEQYF
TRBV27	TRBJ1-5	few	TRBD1	TGTGCCAGCAGTTTCCTGGACAGGGGTAACAGCAATCAGCCCCAGCATTTT	CASSFLDRGNSNQPQHF
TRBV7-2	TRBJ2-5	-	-	TGTGCCTGCAGGCCGGGGCGGACACAAGAGACCCAGTACTTC	CACRPGRTQETQYF
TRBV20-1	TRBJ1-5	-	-	TGCAGTGCTCATTATAGCAATCAGCCCCAGCATTTT	CSAHYSNQPQHF
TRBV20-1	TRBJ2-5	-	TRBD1	TGCAGTGCTATTCGACAGGGGGATTTTGATGGGACCCAGTACTTC	CSAIRQGDFDGTQYF
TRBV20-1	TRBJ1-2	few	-	TGCAGTGCCAAAGAGGACGCATATGATGGCTACACCTTC	CSAKEDAYDGYTF
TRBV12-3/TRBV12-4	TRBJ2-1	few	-	TGTGCCAGCAGTTTCGAGGGAGGGGGATTTATGGTGAATGAGCAGTTCTTC	CASSFEGGGFMVNEQFF
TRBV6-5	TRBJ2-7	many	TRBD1	TGTGCCAGCAGTTACTTCAGGGACAGCTACGAGCAGTACTTC	CASSYFRDSYEQYF
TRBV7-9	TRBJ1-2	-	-	TGTGCCAGCAGCTTCCGGTCGGAGGAGGGGTATGGCTACACCTTC	CASSFRSEEGYGYTF
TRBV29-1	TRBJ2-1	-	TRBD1	TGCAGCGTTGAAGACCTAGGACAGGGGGCCCACAATGAGCAGTTCTTC	CSVEDLGQGAHNEQFF
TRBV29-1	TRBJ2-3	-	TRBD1	TGCAGCGTTGGGACAGGGTCTCCAGATACGCAGTATTTT	CSVGTGSPDTQYF
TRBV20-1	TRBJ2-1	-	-	TGCGGTGCCCTCAAAAACCTCTACAATGAGCAGTTCTTC	CGALKNLYNEQFF
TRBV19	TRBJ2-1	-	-	TGTGCCAGTAGTATAGGGGCCTACAATGAGCAGTTCTTC	CASSIGAYNEQFF
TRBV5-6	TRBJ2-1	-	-	TGTGCCAGCAGCTTGGGGGTTTCGTCGGGGGGCGCGACTAACTACAATGAGCAGTTCTTC	CASSLGVSSGGATNYNEQFF
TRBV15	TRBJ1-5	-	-	TGTGCCACCAGCTTTCGGCCACTCAACCCAACCCAACCCCAGCATTTT	CATSFRPLNPTQPQHF
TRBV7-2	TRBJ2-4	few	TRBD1	TGTGCCAGCAGCTTCGGAAAGGGGGCTTACATTCAGTACTTC	CASSFGKGAYIQYF
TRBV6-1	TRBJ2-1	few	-	TGTGCCAGCAGTGAAGGCCCCGGGGATGAGCAGTTCTTC	CASSEGPGDEQFF
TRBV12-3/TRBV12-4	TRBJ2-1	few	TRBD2	TGTGCCAGCAGTACAGCGGGGCCTTACAATGAGCAGTTCTTC	CASSTAGPYNEQFF
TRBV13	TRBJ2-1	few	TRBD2	TGTGCCAGCAGACCAGGGACTAGCGCCGATGAGCAGTTCTTC	CASRPGTSADEQFF
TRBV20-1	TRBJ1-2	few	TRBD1	TGCAGTACTATACAGGGGTCCTATGGCTACACCTTC	CSTIQGSYGYTF